This T cell receptor beta chain was observed in a study of cytomegalovirus exposure and HLA in healthy donors. General study findings and limits: Reported findings show TCR beta sequences accurately forecast HLA-A and HLA-B alleles in most subjects.

A remark on this clone: Its antigen remains unidentified.

PCR primers comprised 60 Vbeta and 13 Jbeta primers. Data came from immunoSEQ multiplex PCR; TCRdb stores just in-frame clones and leaves some out. This sample yields around 130,000 clones, of which less than 80% are seen a single time; approximately 7% belongs to the top ten. The sequencing sample was made of PBMCs. The receptor was isolated from a middle-aged man in good health and CMV-seropositive.

This CDR3 reads CASSNQGGGNTIYF. CDR3 DNA sequence: TGTGCCAGCAGTAATCAGGGAGGTGGAAACACCATATATTTT. This sequence joins TRBV28 and TRBJ1-3; a weak D match, TRBD1 (5 bases). Germline values: CDR1 MDHEN, CDR2 SYDVKM. Trimming shortened V by 5 bases and J by 3 bases, and 11 bases separated the two germline ends. The CDR3 is 14 amino acids.